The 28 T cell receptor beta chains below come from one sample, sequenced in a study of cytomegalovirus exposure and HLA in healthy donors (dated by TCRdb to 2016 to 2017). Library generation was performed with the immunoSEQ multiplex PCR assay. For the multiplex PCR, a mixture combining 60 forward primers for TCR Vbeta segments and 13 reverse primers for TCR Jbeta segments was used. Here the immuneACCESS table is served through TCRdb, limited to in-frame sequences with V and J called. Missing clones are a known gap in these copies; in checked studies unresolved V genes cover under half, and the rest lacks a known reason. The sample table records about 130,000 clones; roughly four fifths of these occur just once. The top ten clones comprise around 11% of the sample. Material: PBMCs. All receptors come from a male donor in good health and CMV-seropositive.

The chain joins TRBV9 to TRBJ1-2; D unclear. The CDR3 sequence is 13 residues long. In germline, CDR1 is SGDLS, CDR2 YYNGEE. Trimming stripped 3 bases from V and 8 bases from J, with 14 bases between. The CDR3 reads CASSGTLGGGYTF. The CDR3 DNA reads TGTGCCAGCAGCGGGACCTTGGGAGGGGGCTACACCTTC. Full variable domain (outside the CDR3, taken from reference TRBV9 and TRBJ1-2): DSGVTQTPKHLITATGQRVTLRCSPRSGDLSVYWYQQSLDQGLQFLIQYYNGEERAKGNILERFSAQQFPDLHSELNLSSLELGDSALYFCASSGTLGGGYTFGSGTRLTVV.

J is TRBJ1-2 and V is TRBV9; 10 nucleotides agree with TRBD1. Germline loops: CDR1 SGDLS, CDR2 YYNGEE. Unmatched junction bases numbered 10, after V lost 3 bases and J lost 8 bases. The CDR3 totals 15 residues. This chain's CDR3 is CASSATGTGAWGYTF. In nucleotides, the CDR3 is TGTGCCAGCAGCGCCACCGGGACAGGGGCTTGGGGCTACACCTTC.

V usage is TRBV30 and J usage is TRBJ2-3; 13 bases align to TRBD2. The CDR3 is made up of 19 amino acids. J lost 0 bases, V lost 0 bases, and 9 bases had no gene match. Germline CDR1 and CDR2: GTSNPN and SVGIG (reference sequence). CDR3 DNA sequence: TGTGCCTGGAGTGTACGGACTAGCGGGAGCCCCGTTAGCACAGATACGCAGTATTTT. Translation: CAWSVRTSGSPVSTDTQYF.

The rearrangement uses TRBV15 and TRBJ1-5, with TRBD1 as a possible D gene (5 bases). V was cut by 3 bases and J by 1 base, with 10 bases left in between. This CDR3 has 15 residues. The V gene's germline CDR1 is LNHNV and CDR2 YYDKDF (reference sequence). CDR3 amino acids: CATSRDMRSNQPQHF. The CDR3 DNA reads TGTGCCACCAGCAGGGACATGAGGAGCAATCAGCCCCAGCATTTT.

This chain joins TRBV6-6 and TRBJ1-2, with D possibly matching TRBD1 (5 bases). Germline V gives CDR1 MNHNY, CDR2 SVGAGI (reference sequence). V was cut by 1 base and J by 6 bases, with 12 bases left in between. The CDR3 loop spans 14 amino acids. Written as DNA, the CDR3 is TGTGCCAGCAGTTACTTGGGTAGGGGAAATGGCTACACCTTC. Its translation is CASSYLGRGNGYTF.

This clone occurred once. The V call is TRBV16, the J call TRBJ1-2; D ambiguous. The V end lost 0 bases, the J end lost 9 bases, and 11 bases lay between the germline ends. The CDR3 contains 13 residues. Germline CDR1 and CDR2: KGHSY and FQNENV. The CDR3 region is CASSQSVLKSYTF. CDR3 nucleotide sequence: TGTGCCAGCAGCCAATCCGTCCTAAAGAGCTACACCTTC. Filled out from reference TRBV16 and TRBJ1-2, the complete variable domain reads GEEVAQTPKHLVRGEGQKAKLYCAPIKGHSYVFWYQQVLKNEFKFLISFQNENVFDETGMPKERFSAKCLPNSPCSLEIQATKLEDSAVYFCASSQSVLKSYTFGSGTRLTVV.

The CDR3 sequence: CASSGTSGTDTQYF. The DNA for the CDR3 is TGTGCCAGCAGTGGGACTAGCGGTACAGATACGCAGTATTTT. The chain recombines TRBV28 with TRBJ2-3; TRBD2 aligns across 11 bases. Germline V lookup: CDR1 MDHEN, CDR2 SYDVKM. V was clipped by 5 bases and J by 3 bases; unmatched bases: 1. This CDR3 contains 14 residues.

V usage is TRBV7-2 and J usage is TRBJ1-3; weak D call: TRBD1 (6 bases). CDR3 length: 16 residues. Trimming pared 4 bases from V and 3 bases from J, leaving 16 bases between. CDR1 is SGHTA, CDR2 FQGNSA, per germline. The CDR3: CASSSQGRGGGNTIYF. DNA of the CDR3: TGTGCCAGCAGCTCACAGGGACGGGGTGGTGGAAACACCATATATTTT.

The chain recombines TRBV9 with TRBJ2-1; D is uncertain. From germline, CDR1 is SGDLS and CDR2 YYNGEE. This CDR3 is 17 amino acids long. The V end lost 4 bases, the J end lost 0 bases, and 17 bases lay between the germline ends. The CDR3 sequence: CASSPPRSQSSYNEQFF. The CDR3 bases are TGTGCCAGCAGCCCCCCGAGGAGCCAGAGCTCCTACAATGAGCAGTTCTTC.

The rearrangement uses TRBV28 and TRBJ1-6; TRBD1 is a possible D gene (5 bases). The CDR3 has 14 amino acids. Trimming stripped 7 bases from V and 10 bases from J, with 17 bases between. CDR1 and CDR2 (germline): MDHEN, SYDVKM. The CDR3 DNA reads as TGTGCCAGCACCGCACGGGGGTTATGGTCACCCCTCCACTTT. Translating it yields CASTARGLWSPLHF.

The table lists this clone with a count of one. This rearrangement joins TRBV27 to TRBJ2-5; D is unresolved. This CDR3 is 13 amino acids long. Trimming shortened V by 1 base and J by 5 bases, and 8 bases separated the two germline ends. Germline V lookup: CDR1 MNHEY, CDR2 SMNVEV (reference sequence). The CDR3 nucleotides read TGTGCCAGCAGTTTATTTCAACGGGAGACCCAGTACTTC. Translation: CASSLFQRETQYF.

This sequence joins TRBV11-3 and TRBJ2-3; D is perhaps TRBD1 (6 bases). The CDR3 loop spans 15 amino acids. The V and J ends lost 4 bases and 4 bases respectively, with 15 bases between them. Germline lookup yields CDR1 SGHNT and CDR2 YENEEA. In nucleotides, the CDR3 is TGTGCCAGCAGCTCTAGGGAACAGGGCCCAGATACGCAGTATTTT. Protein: CASSSREQGPDTQYF. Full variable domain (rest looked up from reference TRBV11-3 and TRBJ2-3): EAGVVQSPRYKIIEKKQPVAFWCNPISGHNTLYWYLQNLGQGPELLIRYENEEAVDDSQLPKDRFSAERLKGVDSTLKIQPAELGDSAVYLCASSSREQGPDTQYFGPGTRLTVL.

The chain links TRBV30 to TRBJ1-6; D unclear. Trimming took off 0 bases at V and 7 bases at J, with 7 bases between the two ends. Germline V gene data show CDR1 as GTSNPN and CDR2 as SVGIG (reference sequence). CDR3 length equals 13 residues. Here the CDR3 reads CAWSVQPNSPLHF. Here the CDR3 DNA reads TGTGCCTGGAGTGTACAGCCCAATTCACCCCTCCACTTT.

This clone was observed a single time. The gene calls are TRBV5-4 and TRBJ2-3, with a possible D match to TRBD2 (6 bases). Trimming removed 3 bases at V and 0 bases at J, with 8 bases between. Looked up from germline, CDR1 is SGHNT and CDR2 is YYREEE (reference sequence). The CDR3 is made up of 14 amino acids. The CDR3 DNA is TGTGCCAGCAGCTCTAGCGTTAGCACAGATACGCAGTATTTT. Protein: CASSSSVSTDTQYF. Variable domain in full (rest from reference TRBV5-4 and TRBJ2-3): ETGVTQSPTHLIKTRGQQVTLRCSSQSGHNTVSWYQQALGQGPQFIFQYYREEENGRGNFPPRFSGLQFPNYSSELNVNALELDDSALYLCASSSSVSTDTQYFGPGTRLTVL.

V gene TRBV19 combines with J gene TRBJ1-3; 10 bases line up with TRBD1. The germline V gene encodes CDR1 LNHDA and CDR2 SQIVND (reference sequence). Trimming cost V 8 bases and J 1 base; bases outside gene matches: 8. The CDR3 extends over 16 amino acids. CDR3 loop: CASGPGQGFSGNTIYF. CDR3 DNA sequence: TGTGCCAGTGGCCCGGGACAGGGGTTTTCTGGAAACACCATATATTTT.

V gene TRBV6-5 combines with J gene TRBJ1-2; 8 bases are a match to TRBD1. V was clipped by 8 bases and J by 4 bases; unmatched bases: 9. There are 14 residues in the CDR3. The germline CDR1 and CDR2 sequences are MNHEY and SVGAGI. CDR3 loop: CASGETGVRYGYTF. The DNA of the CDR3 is TGTGCCAGCGGGGAGACAGGGGTACGCTATGGCTACACCTTC.

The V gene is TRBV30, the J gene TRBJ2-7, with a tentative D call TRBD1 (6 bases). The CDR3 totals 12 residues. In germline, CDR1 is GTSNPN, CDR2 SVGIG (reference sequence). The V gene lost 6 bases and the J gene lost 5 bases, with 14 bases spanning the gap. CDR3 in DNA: TGTGCCTGCGGGGACACAAGAGACGAGCAGTACTTC. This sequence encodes CACGDTRDEQYF.

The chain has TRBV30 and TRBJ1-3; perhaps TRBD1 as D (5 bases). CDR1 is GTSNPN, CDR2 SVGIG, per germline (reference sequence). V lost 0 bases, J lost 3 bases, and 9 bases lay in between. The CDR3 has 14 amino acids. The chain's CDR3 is CAWSVQGGGNTIYF. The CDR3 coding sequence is TGTGCCTGGAGTGTCCAGGGCGGTGGAAACACCATATATTTT.

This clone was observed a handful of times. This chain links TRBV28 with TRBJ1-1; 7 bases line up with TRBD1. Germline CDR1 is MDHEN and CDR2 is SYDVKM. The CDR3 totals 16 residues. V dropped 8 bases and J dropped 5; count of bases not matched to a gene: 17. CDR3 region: CASLLQGFRSRTEAFF. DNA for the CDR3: TGTGCCAGCCTCTTACAGGGGTTTAGGTCACGGACTGAAGCTTTCTTT.

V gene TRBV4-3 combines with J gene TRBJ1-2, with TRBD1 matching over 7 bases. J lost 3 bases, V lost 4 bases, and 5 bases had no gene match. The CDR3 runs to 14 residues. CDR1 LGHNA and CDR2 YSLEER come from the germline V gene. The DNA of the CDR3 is TGCGCCAGCAGCCTCTCAGGGGGTGACTATGGCTACACCTTC. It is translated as CASSLSGGDYGYTF.

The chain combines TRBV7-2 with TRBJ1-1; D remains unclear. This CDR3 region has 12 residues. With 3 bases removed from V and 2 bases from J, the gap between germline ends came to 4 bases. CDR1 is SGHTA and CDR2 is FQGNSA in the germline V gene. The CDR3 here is CASSFPNTEAFF. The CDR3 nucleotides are TGTGCCAGCAGCTTCCCTAACACTGAAGCTTTCTTT.

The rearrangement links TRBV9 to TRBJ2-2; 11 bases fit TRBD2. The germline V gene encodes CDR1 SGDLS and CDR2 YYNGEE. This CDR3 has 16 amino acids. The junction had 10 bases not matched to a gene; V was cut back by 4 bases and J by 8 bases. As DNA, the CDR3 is TGTGCCAGCAGCTCCGGGACTAGCGGATTCGGGGGGGAGCTGTTTTTT. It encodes CASSSGTSGFGGELFF. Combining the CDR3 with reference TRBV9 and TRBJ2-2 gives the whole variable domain DSGVTQTPKHLITATGQRVTLRCSPRSGDLSVYWYQQSLDQGLQFLIQYYNGEERAKGNILERFSAQQFPDLHSELNLSSLELGDSALYFCASSSGTSGFGGELFFGEGSRLTVL.

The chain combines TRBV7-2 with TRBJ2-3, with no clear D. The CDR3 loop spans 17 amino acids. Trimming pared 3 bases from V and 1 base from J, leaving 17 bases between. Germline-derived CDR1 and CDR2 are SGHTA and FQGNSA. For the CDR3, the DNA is TGTGCCAGCAGCTTCCCTACTAATAGTCTGGGCACAGATACGCAGTATTTT. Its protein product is CASSFPTNSLGTDTQYF.

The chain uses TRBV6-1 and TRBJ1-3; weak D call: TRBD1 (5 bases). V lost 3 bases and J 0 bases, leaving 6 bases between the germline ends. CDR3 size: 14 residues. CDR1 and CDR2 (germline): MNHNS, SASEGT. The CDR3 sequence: CASSEGHSGNTIYF. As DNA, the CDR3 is TGTGCCAGCAGTGAGGGGCACTCTGGAAACACCATATATTTT.

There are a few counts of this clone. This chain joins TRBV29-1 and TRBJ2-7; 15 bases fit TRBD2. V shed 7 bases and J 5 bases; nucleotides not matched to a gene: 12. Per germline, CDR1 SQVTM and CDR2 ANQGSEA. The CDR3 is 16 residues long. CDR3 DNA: TGCAGCGCTCCGGGACTAGCGGGAGGTGGGGCCCACGAGCAGTACTTC. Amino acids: CSAPGLAGGGAHEQYF.

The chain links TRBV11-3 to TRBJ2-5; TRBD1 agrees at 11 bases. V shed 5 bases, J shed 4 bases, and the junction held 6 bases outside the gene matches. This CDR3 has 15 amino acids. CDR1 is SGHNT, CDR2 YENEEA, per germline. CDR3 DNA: TGTGCCAGCAGCATCGGGACAGGGGGGGGAGAGACCCAGTACTTC. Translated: CASSIGTGGGETQYF.

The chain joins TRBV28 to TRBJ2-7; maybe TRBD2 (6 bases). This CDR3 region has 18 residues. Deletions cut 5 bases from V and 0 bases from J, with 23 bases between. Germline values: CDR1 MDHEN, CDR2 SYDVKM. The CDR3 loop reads CASSPTPGLPRRSYEQYF. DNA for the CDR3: TGTGCCAGCAGTCCCACCCCGGGACTCCCTCGTCGCTCCTACGAGCAGTACTTC.

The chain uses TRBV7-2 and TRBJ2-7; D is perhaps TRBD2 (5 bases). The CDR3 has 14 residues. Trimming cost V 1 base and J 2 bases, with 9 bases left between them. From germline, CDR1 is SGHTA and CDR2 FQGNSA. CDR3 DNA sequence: TGTGCCAGCAGCTTAGACGCGGGCCCCTACGAGCAGTACTTC. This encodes CASSLDAGPYEQYF.